This T cell receptor (beta chain) is from a study of blood T cell repertoires in COVID-19 (TCRdb year 2020). Regarding the complete study: Collaborator samples came from the United States, Italy and Spain and covered acute and convalescent phases of COVID-19. The dataset comprised deeply sampled blood TCRbeta repertoires from subjects exposed to, actively infected with, or recovered from COVID-19. The samples were drawn from two sources: the first 160 participants of the ongoing ImmuneRACE study, and 1,200 or so subjects contributed by 6 global collaborators. Where available, HLA class I and class II types were obtained from metadata supplied by the sample provider rather than from assay-based typing. The repertoires were made available in a free public database intended to serve as a resource for research on the immune response to SARS-CoV-2. The material from the prospective study consisted of cDNA or gDNA derived from T cells, B-cell-depleted T cells, or PBMCs. Nearly every sample came with metadata listing a de-identified subject ID, COVID-19 status, age in years and sex.

Trimming at the junction amounts to 0 bases on V and 1 base on J, and the germline ends lie 10 bases apart. CDR3 length: 15 amino acids, cysteine to phenylalanine. The retained sequence is limited to the CDR3, 45 bases, with the frame set at the first base. CDR1 is given as SGHRS and CDR2 as YFSETQ, both from the germline V gene. The sample holds one count of this clone. Its target antigen remains unknown. No much larger clonotype is one base removed from it; base qualities were not supplied. Enrolling through a virtual design, the prospective study's participants ranged in age from roughly 18 to 95 years and lived across roughly 23 United States geographic areas. In the prospective study, cohorts were assigned on the basis of participant-reported clinical history obtained from a screening survey and a study questionnaire. In the prospective study, whole blood, serum and a nasopharyngeal or oropharyngeal swab were collected from each participant by mobile phlebotomists. Over a roughly 2-month period, participants in the prospective study had the option of providing additional blood draws and questionnaires. Blood samples from the prospective study were shipped frozen or at room temperature prior to DNA extraction.

Study-wide findings and limitations: How much clinical and demographic metadata was included differed by source and by participant, and the metadata was provided uncurated.

TCRbeta CDR3 regions were amplified from genomic DNA by means of the immunoSEQ Assay, a bias-controlled multiplex PCR. Under the source paper's analysis protocol: The number of nucleated cells in each sample was estimated from the amplification of reference gene primers within the assay. To quantify the absolute abundance of each unique TCRbeta CDR3 rearrangement, sequence reads were collapsed and filtered. For each sample, productive Simpson clonality was calculated by taking the square root of Simpson's diversity index across productive rearrangements. Imported from immuneACCESS, the table was reduced by TCRdb to in-frame sequences with V and J called. These copies leave out some clones; in studies compared against another copy, an unresolved V gene accounts for under half, and the cause of the remainder is not known. From that table come the V and J calls and clone size; the DNA was used to work out D and trimming. For this sample the table gives roughly 250,000 clones, of which about nine tenths were detected only once. The ten largest make up 0.95% to 1.5% of the sample.

Sequencing was done on a sample of PBMCs or T cells enriched from blood (not recorded which). The sequence is built from TRBV5-1 and TRBJ1-1; 6 matching bases give a weak D call of TRBD1. This TCR was sampled from a human donor in a cohort exposed to, infected with or recovered from COVID-19 (not recorded which). The donor label of this sample is uncertain. The bases are TGCGCCAGCAGCTTGGACAGGGCCCGGAACACTGAAGCTTTCTTT. This translates into CASSLDRARNTEAFF.